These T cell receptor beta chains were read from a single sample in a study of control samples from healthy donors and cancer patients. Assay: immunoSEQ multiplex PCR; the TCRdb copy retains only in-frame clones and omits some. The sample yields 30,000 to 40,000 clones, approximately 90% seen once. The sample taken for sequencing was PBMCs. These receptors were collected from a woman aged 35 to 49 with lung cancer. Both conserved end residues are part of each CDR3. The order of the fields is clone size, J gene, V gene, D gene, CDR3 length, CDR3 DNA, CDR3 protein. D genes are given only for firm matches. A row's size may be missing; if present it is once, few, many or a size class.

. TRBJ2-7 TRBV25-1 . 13 TGTGCCAGCAGTGAACAGGGCCGTTTGGAGCAGTACTTC CASSEQGRLEQYF
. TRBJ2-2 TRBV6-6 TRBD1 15 TGTGCCAGCAAATTCCCGGACAGGGGATCCGGGGAGCTGTTTTTT CASKFPDRGSGELFF
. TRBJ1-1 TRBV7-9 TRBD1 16 TGTGCCAGCAGGCCACGAGGACAGGGGCTGAACACTGAAGCTTTCTTT CASRPRGQGLNTEAFF
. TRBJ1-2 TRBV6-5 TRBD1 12 TGTGCCAGCACCCGGGCCAGGGGGGGCTACACCTTC CASTRARGGYTF
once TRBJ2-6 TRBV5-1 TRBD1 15 TGCGCCAGCAGCTTGACAGGGGCTGGGGCCAACGTCCTGACTTTC CASSLTGAGANVLTF
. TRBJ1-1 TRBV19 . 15 TGTGCCAGTAGTACCCCCGGGCAGAGGGACACTGAAGCTTTCTTT CASSTPGQRDTEAFF
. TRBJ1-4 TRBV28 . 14 TGTGCCAGCAGTCCCATGGGGGGCGATGAAAAACTGTTTTTT CASSPMGGDEKLFF
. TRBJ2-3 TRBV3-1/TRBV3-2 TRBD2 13 TGTGCCAGCGGTCAGGTAGCGGGGGAAACGCAGTATTTT CASGQVAGETQYF
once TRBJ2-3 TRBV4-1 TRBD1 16 TGCGCCAGCAGCCTAATTCAGGGGGCGGGCTCAGATACGCAGTATTTT CASSLIQGAGSDTQYF
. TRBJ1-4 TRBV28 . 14 TGTGCCAGCAGCCCCAACCGGGCGAATGAAAAACTGTTTTTT CASSPNRANEKLFF
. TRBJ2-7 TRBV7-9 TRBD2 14 TGTGCCAGCAGCCTAGCGGGGGACCCCCACGAGCAGTACTTC CASSLAGDPHEQYF
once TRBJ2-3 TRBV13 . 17 TGTGCCAGCAGCTTATTAGTGGGGAGCGGTTACACAGATACGCAGTATTTT CASSLLVGSGYTDTQYF
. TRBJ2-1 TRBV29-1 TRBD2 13 TGCAGCGTCGGACTAGCGGGGGGGAATGAGCAGTTCTTC CSVGLAGGNEQFF
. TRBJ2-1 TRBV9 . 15 TGTGCCAGCAGCGTAGATTGGGACAATAACAATGAGCAGTTCTTC CASSVDWDNNNEQFF
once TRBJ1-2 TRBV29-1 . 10 TGCAGCGCTTGGGAGCTTGGCTACACCTTC CSAWELGYTF
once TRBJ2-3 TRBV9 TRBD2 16 TGTGCCAGCAGCAAAACCGGGGGGGCTTTAGCAGATACGCAGTATTTT CASSKTGGALADTQYF
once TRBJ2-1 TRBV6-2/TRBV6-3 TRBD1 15 TGTGCCAGCAGTTTCGACAGGGCCTTCTACAATGAGCAGTTCTTC CASSFDRAFYNEQFF
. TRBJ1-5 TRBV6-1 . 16 TGTGCCAGCAGTGAACTACAGGGCTATAGCAATCAGCCCCAGCATTTT CASSELQGYSNQPQHF
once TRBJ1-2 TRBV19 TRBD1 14 TGTGCCAGTAGTACCGGGACAGGGTCCTTTGGCTACACCTTC CASSTGTGSFGYTF
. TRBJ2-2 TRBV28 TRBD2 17 TGTGCCAGCAGTTTGGTGCCGGGCGGGGGGAACACCGGGGAGCTGTTTTTT CASSLVPGGGNTGELFF
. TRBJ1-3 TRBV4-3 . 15 TGCGCCAGCAGCCAAGTATCGGGCTCTGGAAACACCATATATTTT CASSQVSGSGNTIYF
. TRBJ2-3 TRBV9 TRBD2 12 TGTGCCAGCAGCGGCGGGGGGCTCACGCAGTATTTT CASSGGGLTQYF
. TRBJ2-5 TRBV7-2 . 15 TGTGCCAGCAGCTTAGGGGTTGGCCAAGTGGAGACCCAGTACTTC CASSLGVGQVETQYF
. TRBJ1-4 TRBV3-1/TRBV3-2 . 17 TGTGCCAGCAGCCAAGATGTAACAGCCGGGAGTAATGAAAAACTGTTTTTT CASSQDVTAGSNEKLFF
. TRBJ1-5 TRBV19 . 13 TGTGCCAGTACTATGACACAAAATCAGCCCCAGCATTTT CASTMTQNQPQHF
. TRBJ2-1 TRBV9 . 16 TGTGCCAGCAGCCCTAGTGGGGAGGCCTCCTACAATGAGCAGTTCTTC CASSPSGEASYNEQFF
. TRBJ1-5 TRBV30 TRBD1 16 TGTGCCTGGAGATCCGGGACAGGGTATAGCAATCAGCCCCAGCATTTT CAWRSGTGYSNQPQHF
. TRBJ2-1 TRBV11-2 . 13 TGTGCCAGCAGCTTAGAGGGGTACAATGAGCAGTTCTTC CASSLEGYNEQFF
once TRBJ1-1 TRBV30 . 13 TGTGCCTGGGACAGACTCATGAACACTGAAGCTTTCTTT CAWDRLMNTEAFF
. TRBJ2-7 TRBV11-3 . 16 TGTGCCAGCAGCTTAGGTGTGGGGACGGACTCCTACGAGCAGTACTTC CASSLGVGTDSYEQYF
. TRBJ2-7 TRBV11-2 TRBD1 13 TGTGCCAGCAGCTGGGGACAGGGTTACGAGCAGTACTTC CASSWGQGYEQYF
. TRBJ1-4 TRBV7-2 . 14 TGTGCCAGCAGCTTAAGTCCAACTAATGAAAAACTGTTTTTT CASSLSPTNEKLFF
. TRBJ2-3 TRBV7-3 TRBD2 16 TGTGCCAGCAGCTTAGGGCTAGCGGGGGGGACAGATACGCAGTATTTT CASSLGLAGGTDTQYF
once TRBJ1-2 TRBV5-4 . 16 TGTGCCAGCAGCTTGGCGGGGGGGGCAGATTACTATGGCTACACCTTC CASSLAGGADYYGYTF
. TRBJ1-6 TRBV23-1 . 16 TGCGCCAGCAGTCAATCGAGGGCATCTAATAATTCACCCCTCCACTTT CASSQSRASNNSPLHF
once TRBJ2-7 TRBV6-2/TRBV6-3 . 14 TGTGCCAGCAGTGGAGACCTCATACCCTACGAGCAGTACTTC CASSGDLIPYEQYF
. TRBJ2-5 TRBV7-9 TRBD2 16 TGTGCCAGCAGCCAGGGACTAGCGGGGGCCGGGGAGACCCAGTACTTC CASSQGLAGAGETQYF
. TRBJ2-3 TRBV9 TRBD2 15 TGTGCCAGCAGCGTAGCGGGGACTAGGGCAGATACGCAGTATTTT CASSVAGTRADTQYF
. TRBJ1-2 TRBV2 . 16 TGTGCCAGCAGCGACAGCCTCGAAGAAGAGATCCATGGCTACACCTTC CASSDSLEEEIHGYTF
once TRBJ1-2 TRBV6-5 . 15 TGTGCCAGCAGTTACTCGAGGCGGGACTTCTATGGCTACACCTTC CASSYSRRDFYGYTF
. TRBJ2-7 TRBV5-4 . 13 TGTGCCAGCAGGGGGGACGGAGACTACGAGCAGTACTTC CASRGDGDYEQYF
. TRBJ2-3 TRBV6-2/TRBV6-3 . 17 TGTGCCAGCAGTTACTTCCCCGGGACACCTGGGACAGATACGCAGTATTTT CASSYFPGTPGTDTQYF
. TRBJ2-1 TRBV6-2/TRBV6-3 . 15 TGTGCCAGCAGTTACCGGGACGGCTCCTACAATGAGCAGTTCTTC CASSYRDGSYNEQFF
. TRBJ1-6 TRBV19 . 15 TGTGCCAGTAACCGGGCAGGCTCCTATAATTCACCCCTCCACTTT CASNRAGSYNSPLHF
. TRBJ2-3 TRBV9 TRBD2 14 TGTGCCAGCAGCGTAACTAGCGCCACAGATACGCAGTATTTT CASSVTSATDTQYF
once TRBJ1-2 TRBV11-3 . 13 TGTGCCAGCAGCCCCTCGGGGGTACGCGGCTACACCTTC CASSPSGVRGYTF
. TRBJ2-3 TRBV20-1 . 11 TGCAGTGCTACCGTTTTGGATACGCAGTATTTT CSATVLDTQYF
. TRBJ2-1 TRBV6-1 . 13 TGTGCCAGCAGTGAAGCCTCCTACAATGAGCAGTTCTTC CASSEASYNEQFF
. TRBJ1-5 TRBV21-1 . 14 TGTGCCAGCAGCGCAGCTCCAGGGGAGCAGCCCCAGCATTTT CASSAAPGEQPQHF
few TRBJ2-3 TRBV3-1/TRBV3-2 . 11 TGTGCCAGCAGCCAGGGTGATACGCAGTATTTT CASSQGDTQYF
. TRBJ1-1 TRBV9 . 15 TGTGCCAGCAGCCCCCGAGGCAGATCGAACACTGAAGCTTTCTTT CASSPRGRSNTEAFF
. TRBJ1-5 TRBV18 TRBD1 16 TGTGCCAGCTCACCGATACCGGGGACAGGGAATCAGCCCCAGCATTTT CASSPIPGTGNQPQHF
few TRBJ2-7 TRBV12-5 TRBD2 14 TGTGCTAGTGGCGGGACTAGCGGCTCCTACGAGCAGTACTTC CASGGTSGSYEQYF
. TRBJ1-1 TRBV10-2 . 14 TGCGCCAGCAGTGAGCGGCAGGGCAGCACTGAAGCTTTCTTT CASSERQGSTEAFF
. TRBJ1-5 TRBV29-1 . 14 TGCAGCCGCAATAGGAGCTATAGCAATCAGCCCCAGCATTTT CSRNRSYSNQPQHF
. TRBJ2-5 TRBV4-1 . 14 TGCGCCAGCAGCCGCTCGGACAGCCAAGAGACCCAGTACTTC CASSRSDSQETQYF
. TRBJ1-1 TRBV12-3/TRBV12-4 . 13 TGTGCCAGCACTTTCGGGGAGGCCACTGAAGCTTTCTTT CASTFGEATEAFF
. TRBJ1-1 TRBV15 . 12 TGTGCCTCTAAGGCGGGGGACACTGAAGCTTTCTTT CASKAGDTEAFF
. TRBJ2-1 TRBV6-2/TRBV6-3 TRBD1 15 TGTGCCAGCAGTTCCGGGACAGGGGAGTGGAATGAGCAGTTCTTC CASSSGTGEWNEQFF